In this sample, the clone carrying this T cell receptor (beta chain) turned up a few times. Its target is unknown. The data were taken from a study of T-cell reconstitution after alpha-beta-depleted transplantation in children. General observations from the study: The authors attributed T-cell counts and diversity one year after transplant mostly to newly produced T cells. The origin of alpha-beta T cells about two months after transplant was reportedly several hundred expanded graft clones. Certain patients had high TCRbeta diversity at day 60, and it came from recipient T cells and thymic progenitors that survived.

Preparation of the TCRbeta library involved a method that used unique molecular identifiers. Using its own MiXCR run on the PCR reads, TCRdb lists one record per CDR3 protein. The sample comprises 250,000 to 300,000 distinct CDR3 sequences, 10% of which are singletons, and roughly 7.1% rests with the top ten. The sequence was obtained from a boy under two years old with acute myeloid leukemia, due to receive a stem cell transplant. Sequencing used PBMCs, obtained before TCRalphabeta/CD19-depleted stem cell transplant.

CDR3 region: CSVLFHPTQADEKLFF. Written as DNA, the CDR3 is TGCAGCGTCCTCTTCCACCCGACCCAGGCGGATGAAAAACTGTTTTTT. The rearrangement uses TRBV29-1 and TRBJ1-4; D is unclear. Germline CDR1 reads SQVTM; CDR2 reads ANQGSEA. Trimming stripped 6 bases from V and 6 bases from J, with 23 bases between. This CDR3 spans 16 amino acids.